Listed below are T cell receptor beta chains from one sample, sequenced in a study of T cells in Graves' hyperthyroidism and ophthalmopathy. TCRdb reprocessed the multiplex PCR reads via MiXCR and lists one record per CDR3 protein. The sample shows approximately 370,000 distinct CDR3 sequences, more than 13% of them seen only once. The sample comprised blood. All receptors derive from a woman aged 30 to 39 with Graves' hyperthyroidism. CDR3s include the opening cysteine and the closing phenylalanine or tryptophan. D genes are given only for firm matches. Only part of the rows carry a size: once, few, many, or a class if the clone is expanded.

v_gene	d_gene	abundance	j_gene	CDR3aa
TRBV29-1	TRBD1	few	TRBJ2-5	CSVELDRGWETQYF
TRBV20-1	TRBD2	few	TRBJ2-3	CSANILLAGGADTQYF
TRBV18	-	-	TRBJ2-5	CASSPGEQETQYF
TRBV15	-	many	TRBJ2-3	CATSRDSGGSDTQYF
TRBV4-2	TRBD2	-	TRBJ2-7	CASRGTSGSIYEQYF
TRBV7-6	-	many	TRBJ2-1	CASSLSASLYNEQFF
TRBV29-1	TRBD1	-	TRBJ1-2	CSVDGTGPLLGYTF
TRBV28	TRBD1	many	TRBJ2-5	CASKDRGQETQYF
TRBV28	TRBD2	-	TRBJ2-3	CASSLGGTSGRDTQYF
TRBV7-9	-	few	TRBJ2-1	CASSLALSETYNEQFF